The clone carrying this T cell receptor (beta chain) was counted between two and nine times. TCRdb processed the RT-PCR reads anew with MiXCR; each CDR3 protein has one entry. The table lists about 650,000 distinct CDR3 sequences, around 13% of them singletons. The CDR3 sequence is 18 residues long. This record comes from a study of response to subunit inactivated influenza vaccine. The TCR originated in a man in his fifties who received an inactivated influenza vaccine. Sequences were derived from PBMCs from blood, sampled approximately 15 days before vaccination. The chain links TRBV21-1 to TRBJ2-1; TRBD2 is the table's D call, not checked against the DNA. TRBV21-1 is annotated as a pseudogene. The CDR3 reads CASSNPQLGGKSYNEQFF. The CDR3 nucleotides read TGTGCCAGCAGCAACCCCCAGCTAGGCGGGAAGTCCTACAATGAGCAGTTCTTC.